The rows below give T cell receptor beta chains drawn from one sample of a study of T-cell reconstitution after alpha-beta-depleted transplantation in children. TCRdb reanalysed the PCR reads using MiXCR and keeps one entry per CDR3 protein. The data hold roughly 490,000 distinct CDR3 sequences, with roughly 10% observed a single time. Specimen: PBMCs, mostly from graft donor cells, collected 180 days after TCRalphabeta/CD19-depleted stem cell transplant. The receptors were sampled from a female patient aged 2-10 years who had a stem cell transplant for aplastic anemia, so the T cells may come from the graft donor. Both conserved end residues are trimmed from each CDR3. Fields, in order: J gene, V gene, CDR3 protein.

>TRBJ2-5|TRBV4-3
ASSQDSTETQY
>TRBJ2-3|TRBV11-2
ASSSHQRPTDTQY
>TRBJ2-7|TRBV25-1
ASSEIQGTGNEQY
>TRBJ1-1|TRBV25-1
ASSSLGVTEAF
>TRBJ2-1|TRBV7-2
ASSHFPALNEQF
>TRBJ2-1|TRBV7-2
ASSLALLDNEQF
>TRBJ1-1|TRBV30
AWMATGTWATEAF
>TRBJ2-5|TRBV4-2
ASSQGGPGQLIVETQY
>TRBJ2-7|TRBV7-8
ASSSRLAGPYEQY
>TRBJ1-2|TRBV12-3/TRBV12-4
ASSHRSFNYGYT
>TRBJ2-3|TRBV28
ASSLTPQPISTDTQY
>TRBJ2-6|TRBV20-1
SARGPPTGSLSGANVLT
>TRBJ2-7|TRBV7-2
ASSLELAGNEQY
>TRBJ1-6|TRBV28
ASSVGDRNSPLH
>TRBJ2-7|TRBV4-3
ASSQEAGSYEQY
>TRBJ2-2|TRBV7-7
ASRRWGGWELF
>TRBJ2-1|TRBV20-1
SARDEDRDVEQF
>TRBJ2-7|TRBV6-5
ASSCDRGPYEQY
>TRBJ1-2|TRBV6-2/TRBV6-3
ASSYTSKGVDYGYT
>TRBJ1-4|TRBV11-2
ASSLSAGATNEKLF
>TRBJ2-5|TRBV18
ASSPRGPEETQY
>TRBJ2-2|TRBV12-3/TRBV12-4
ASSPGQGAGELF
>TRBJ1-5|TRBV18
ASSSTQGRNSNQPQH
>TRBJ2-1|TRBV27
ASSVDRGRGQF
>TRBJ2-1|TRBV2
ATVCDDRGNNEQF
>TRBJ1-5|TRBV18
ASSPASYSNQPQH
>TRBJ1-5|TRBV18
ASSPEALNQPQH
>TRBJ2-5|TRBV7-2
ASSSPNREAQY
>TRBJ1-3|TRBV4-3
ASSQDYSAAIY